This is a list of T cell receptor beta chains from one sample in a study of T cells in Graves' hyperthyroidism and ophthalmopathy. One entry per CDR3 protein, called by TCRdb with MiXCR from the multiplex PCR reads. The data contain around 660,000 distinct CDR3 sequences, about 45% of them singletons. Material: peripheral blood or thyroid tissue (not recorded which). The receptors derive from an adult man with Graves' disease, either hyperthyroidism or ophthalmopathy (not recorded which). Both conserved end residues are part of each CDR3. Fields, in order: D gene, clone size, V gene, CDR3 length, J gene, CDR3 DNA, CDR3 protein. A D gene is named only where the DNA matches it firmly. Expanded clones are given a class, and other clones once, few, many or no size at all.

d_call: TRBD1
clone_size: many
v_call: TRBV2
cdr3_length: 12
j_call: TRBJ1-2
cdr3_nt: TGTGCCAGCAAGACAGGGGGCTATCGCTACACCTTC
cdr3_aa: CASKTGGYRYTF

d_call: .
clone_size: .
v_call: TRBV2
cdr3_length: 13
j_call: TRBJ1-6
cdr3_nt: TGTGCCAGCAGAGGGGTACATAATTCACCCCTCCACTTT
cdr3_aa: CASRGVHNSPLHF

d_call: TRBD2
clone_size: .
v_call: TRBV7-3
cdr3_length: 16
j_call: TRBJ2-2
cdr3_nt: TGTGCCAGCAGCCCGGCGGCAGCGGGACACACCGGGGAGCTGTTTTTT
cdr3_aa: CASSPAAAGHTGELFF

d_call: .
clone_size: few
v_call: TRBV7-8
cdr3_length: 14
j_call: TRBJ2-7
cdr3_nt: TGTGCCAGCAGCTTATGGACAGCCTCCTACGAGCAGTACTTC
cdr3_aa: CASSLWTASYEQYF

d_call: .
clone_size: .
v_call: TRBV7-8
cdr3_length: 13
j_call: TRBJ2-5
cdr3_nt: TGTGCCAGCGGCCAAGTTAGCGGAGAGACCCAGTACTTC
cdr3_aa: CASGQVSGETQYF

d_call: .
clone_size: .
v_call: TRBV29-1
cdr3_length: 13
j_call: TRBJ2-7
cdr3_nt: TGCAGCGTTCTCTTGTCGGTCTCCTACGAGCAGTACTTC
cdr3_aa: CSVLLSVSYEQYF

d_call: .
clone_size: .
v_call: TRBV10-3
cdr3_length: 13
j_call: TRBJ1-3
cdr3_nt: TGTGCCACCAGAGAGAACTCTGGAAACACCATATATTTT
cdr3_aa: CATRENSGNTIYF

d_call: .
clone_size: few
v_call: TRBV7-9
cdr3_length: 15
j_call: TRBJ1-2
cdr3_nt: TGTGCCAGCAGCTTAGGGGTTCCGGGGGACTATGGCTACACCTTC
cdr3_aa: CASSLGVPGDYGYTF

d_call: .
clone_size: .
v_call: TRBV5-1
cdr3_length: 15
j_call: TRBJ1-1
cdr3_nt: TGCGCCAGCAGCTTGGATGGGACTTCAACGGGTGAAGCTTTCTTT
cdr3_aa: CASSLDGTSTGEAFF

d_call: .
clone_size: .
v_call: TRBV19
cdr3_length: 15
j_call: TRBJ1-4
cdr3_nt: TGTGCCAGTAGTACCAGGACAGCAACTAATGAAAAACTGTTTTTT
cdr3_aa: CASSTRTATNEKLFF

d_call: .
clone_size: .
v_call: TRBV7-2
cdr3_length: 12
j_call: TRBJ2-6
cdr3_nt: TGTGCCAGCAGCCCCCCAGCCAACACTGAAGCTTTC
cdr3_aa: CASSPPANTEAF

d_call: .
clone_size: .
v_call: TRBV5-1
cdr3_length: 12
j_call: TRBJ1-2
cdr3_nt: TGCGCCAGCAGAGATGGAGGCGATGGCTACACCTTC
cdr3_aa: CASRDGGDGYTF

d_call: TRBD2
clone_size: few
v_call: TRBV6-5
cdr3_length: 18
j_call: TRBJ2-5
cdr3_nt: TGTGCCAGCATAACCCGGGCTAGCGGGGGGGCCAACCAAGAGACCCAGTACTTC
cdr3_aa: CASITRASGGANQETQYF

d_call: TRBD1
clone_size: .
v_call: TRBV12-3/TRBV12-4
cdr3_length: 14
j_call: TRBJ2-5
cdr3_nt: TGTGCCAGTAGTCAGACAGGGGGCACGGGGACCCAGTACTTC
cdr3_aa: CASSQTGGTGTQYF

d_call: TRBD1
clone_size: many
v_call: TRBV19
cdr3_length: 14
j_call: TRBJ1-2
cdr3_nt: TGTGCCAGTAGTCTTGCCGGGACAGCCCAGGGCCACACCTTC
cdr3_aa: CASSLAGTAQGHTF

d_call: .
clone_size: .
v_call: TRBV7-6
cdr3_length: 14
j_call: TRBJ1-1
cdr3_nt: TGTGCCAGCAGCCAACCGTCGGGGAACACTGAAGCTTTCTTT
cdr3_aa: CASSQPSGNTEAFF

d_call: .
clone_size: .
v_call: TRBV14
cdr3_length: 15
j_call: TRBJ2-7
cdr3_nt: TGTGCCAGCAGCGGGGGTGTCGGGGTAACCTACGAGCAGTACTTC
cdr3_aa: CASSGGVGVTYEQYF

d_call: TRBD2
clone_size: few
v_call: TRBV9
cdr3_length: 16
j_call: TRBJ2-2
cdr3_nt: TGTGCCAGCAGCGCGGGACTAGCCCTCTTGCCCGGGGAGCTGTTTTTT
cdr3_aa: CASSAGLALLPGELFF

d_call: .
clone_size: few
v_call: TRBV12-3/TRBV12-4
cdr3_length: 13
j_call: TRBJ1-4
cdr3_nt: TGTGCCAGCAGTTTACTGCCGGATGAAAAACTGTTTTTT
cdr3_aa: CASSLLPDEKLFF

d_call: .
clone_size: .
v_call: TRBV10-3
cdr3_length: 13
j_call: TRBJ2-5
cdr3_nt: TGTGCCATCAGTCCCGGATCCCAAGAGACCCAGTACTTC
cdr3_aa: CAISPGSQETQYF

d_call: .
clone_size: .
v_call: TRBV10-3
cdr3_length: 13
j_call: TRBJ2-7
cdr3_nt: TGTGCCATCAGTTTGAGAGGCTCCTACGAGCAGTACTTC
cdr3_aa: CAISLRGSYEQYF

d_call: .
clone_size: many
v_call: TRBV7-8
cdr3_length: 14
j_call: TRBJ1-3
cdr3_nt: TGTGCCAGCAGCTTAGGGACACAAGGAAACACCATATATTTT
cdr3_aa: CASSLGTQGNTIYF

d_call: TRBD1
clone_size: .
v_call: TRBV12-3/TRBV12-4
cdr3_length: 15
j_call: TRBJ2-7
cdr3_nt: TGTGCCAGCAGGGGATTCGGACAGGGGACCCACGAGCAGTACTTC
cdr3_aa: CASRGFGQGTHEQYF

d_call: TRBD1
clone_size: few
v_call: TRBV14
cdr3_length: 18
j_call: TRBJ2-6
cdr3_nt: TGTGCCAGCAGCCAGAGGACAGGCCCGGCGGTTGGGGCCAACGTCCTGACTTTC
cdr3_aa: CASSQRTGPAVGANVLTF

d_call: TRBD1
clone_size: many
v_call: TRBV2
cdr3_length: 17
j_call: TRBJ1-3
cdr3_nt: TGTGCCAGCAGCGCTCGGACAGGTGGAATCTCTGGAAACACCATATATTTT
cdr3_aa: CASSARTGGISGNTIYF

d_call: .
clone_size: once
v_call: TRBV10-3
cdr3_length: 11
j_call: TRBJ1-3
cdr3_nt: TGTGCCATCAACCCCGGAAACACCATATATTTT
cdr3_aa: CAINPGNTIYF